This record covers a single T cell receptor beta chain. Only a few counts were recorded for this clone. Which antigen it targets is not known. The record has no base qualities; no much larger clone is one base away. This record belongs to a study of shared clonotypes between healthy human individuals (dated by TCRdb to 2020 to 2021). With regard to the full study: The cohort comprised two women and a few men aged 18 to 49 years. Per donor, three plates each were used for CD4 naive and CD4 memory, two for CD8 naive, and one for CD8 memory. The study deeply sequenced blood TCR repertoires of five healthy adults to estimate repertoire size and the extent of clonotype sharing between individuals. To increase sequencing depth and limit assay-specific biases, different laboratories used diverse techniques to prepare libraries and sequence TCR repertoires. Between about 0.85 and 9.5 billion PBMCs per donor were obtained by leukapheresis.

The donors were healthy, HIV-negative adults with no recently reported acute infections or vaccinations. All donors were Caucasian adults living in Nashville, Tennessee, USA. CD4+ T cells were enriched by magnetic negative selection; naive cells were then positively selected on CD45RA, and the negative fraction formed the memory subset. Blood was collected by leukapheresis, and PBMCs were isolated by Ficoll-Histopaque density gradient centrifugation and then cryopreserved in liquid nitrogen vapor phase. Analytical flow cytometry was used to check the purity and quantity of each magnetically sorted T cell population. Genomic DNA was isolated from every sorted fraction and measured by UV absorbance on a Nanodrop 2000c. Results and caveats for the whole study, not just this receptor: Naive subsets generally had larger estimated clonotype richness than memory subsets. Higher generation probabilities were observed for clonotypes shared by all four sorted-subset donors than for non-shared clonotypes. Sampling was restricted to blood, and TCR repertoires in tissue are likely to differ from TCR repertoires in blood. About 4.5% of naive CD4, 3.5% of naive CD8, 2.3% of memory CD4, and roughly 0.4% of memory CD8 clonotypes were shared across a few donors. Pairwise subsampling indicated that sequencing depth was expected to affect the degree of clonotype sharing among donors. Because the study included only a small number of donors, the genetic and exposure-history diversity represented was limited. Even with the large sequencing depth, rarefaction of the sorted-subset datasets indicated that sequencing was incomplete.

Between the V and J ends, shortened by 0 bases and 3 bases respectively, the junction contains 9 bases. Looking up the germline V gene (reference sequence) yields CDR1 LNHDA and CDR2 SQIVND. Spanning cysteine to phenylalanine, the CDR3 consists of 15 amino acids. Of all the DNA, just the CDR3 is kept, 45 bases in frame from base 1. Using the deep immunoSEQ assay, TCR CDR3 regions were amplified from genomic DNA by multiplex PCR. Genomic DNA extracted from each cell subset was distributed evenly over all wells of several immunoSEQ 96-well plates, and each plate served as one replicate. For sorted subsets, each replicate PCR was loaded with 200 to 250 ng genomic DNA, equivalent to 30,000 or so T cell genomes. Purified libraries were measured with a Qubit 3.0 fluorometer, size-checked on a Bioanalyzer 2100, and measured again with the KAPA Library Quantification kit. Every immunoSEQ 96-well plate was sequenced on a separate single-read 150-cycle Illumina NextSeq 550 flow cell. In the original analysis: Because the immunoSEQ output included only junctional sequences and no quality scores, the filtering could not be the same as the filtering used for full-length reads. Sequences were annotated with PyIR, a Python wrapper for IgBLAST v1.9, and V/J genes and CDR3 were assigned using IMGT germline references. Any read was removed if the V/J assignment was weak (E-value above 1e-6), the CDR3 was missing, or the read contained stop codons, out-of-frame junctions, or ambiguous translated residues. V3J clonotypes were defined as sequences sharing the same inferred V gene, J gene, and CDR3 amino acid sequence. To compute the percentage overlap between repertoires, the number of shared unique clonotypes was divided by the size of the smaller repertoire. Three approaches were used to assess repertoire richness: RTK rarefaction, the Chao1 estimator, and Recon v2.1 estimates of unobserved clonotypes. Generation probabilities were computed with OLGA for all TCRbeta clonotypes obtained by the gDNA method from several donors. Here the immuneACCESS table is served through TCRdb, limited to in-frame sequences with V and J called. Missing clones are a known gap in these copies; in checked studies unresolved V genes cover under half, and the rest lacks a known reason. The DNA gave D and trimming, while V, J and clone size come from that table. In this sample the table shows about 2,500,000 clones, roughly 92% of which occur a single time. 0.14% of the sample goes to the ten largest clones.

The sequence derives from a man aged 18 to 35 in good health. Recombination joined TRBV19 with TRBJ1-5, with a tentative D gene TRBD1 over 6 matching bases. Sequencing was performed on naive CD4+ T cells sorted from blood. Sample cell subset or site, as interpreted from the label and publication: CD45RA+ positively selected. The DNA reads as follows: TGTGCCAGTAGTATAGAGACAGGAGACAATCAGCCCCAGCATTTT. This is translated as CASSIETGDNQPQHF. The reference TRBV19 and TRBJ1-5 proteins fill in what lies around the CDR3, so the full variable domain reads DGGITQSPKYLFRKEGQNVTLSCEQNLNHDAMYWYRQDPGQGLRLIYYSQIVNDFQKGDIAEGYSVSREKKESFPLTVTSAQKNPTAFYLCASSIETGDNQPQHFGDGTRLSIL.